The 7 T cell receptor beta chains listed next were all sequenced from one sample in a study of radiotherapy plus CTLA-4 blockade in lung cancer. Sequencing was performed with immunoSEQ multiplex PCR; in TCRdb, only in-frame clones are kept and a portion is missing. The table has more than 100,000 clones, 85% to 90% seen once. Specimen: peripheral blood, collected from a patient treated with radiotherapy plus ipilimumab. The origin of the receptors is a human donor with non-small cell lung cancer that progressed on radiotherapy plus ipilimumab.

The chain has TRBV11-2 and TRBJ2-7; maybe TRBD2 (5 bases). Trimming removed 1 base at V and 0 bases at J, with 10 bases between. Germline V gives CDR1 SGHAT, CDR2 FQNNGV. CDR3 length: 15 amino acids. CDR3 coding DNA: TGTGCCAGCAGCTTAGCGGGGTTCAGCTCCTACGAGCAGTACTTC. It specifies CASSLAGFSSYEQYF.

The chain links TRBV5-6 to TRBJ2-1; 9 bases are a match to TRBD2. This CDR3 region has 16 residues. The V segment lost 3 bases and the J segment 3 bases; nucleotides outside the gene matches: 7. Looked up from germline, CDR1 is SGHDT and CDR2 is YYEEEE. DNA for the CDR3: TGTGCCAGCAGCTATCGTAGCGGGAGTGGCTACAATGAGCAGTTCTTC. Translating gives CASSYRSGSGYNEQFF.

The genes are TRBV6-4 and TRBJ2-3, with 12 bases fitting TRBD2. Unmatched junction bases numbered 8, after V lost 3 bases and J lost 4 bases. The CDR3 has 17 amino acids. CDR1 MRHNA and CDR2 SNTAGT come from the germline V gene. For the CDR3, the DNA is TGTGCCAGCAGTGATAAGGCCCGACTAGCGGGAGCAGATACGCAGTATTTT. Protein: CASSDKARLAGADTQYF.

V usage is TRBV18 and J usage is TRBJ2-3, with 10 positions matching TRBD2. After removal of 6 bases from V and 2 bases from J, the junction contained 5 bases not matched to a gene. The CDR3 has 15 residues. The germline CDR1 and CDR2 sequences are KGHSH and LQKENI. The CDR3 DNA is TGTGCCAGCTCCCGACTAGCGGGTCTCACAGATACGCAGTATTTT. Amino acid sequence: CASSRLAGLTDTQYF.

The chain has TRBV19 and TRBJ2-3, with D hard to call. Per the germline V gene, CDR1 is LNHDA and CDR2 is SQIVND (reference sequence). The CDR3 is made up of 12 amino acids. Deletions cut 4 bases from V and 4 bases from J, with 6 bases between. CDR3 amino acids: CASSRVPDTQYF. The DNA for the CDR3 is TGTGCCAGTAGTAGGGTGCCAGATACGCAGTATTTT.

This chain connects TRBV13 to TRBJ2-3, with a tentative D call TRBD2 (5 bases). The CDR3 covers 17 residues. Trimming pared 0 bases from V and 0 bases from J, leaving 13 bases between. CDR1 is PRHDT, CDR2 FYEKMQ, per germline (reference sequence). CDR3 residues: CASSLGGNGLSTDTQYF. The CDR3 DNA reads as TGTGCCAGCAGCTTAGGCGGGAACGGTTTGAGCACAGATACGCAGTATTTT.

The gene calls are TRBV11-3 and TRBJ2-1, with a weak D call TRBD2 (5 bases). The ends were cut back, 3 bases at V and 7 bases at J, with 13 bases in the middle. CDR1 SGHNT and CDR2 YENEEA come from the germline V gene. The CDR3 extends over 14 amino acids. In DNA form, the CDR3 reads TGTGCCAGCAGCTTTGGACTTTGGGGTAATGAGCAGTTCTTC. This gives the protein CASSFGLWGNEQFF.